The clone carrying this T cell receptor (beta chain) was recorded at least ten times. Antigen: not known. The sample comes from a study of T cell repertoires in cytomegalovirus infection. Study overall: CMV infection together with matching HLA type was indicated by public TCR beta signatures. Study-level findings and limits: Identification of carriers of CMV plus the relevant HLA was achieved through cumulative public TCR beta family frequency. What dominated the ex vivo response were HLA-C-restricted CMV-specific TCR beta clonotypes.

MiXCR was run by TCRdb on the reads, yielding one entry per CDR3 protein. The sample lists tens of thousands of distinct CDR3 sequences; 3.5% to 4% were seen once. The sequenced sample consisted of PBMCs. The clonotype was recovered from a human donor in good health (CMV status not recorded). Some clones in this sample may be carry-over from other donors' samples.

DNA for the CDR3: TGTGCCAGCAGCTCCCCAACTAGCGGGGGCTCAGATACGCAGTATTTT. Translating it yields CASSSPTSGGSDTQYF. The chain couples TRBV5-7 to TRBJ2-3, with 11 nucleotides matching TRBD2. TRBV5-7 is treated as an ORF (open reading frame) with a function not yet certain. The CDR3 runs to 16 residues. V lost 3 bases to trimming and J lost 4 bases; unmatched junction nucleotides: 7.